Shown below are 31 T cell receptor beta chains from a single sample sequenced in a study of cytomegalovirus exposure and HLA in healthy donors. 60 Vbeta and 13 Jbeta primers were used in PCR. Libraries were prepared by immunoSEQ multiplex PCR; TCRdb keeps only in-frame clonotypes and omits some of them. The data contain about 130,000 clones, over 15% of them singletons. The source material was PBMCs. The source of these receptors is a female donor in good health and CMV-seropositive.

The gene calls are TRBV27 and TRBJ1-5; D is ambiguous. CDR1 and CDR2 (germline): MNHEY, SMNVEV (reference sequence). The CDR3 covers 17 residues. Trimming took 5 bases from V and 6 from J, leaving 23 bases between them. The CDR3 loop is CASSKAYTAAGGQPQHF. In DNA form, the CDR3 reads TGTGCCAGCAGTAAAGCTTATACAGCGGCGGGTGGTCAGCCCCAGCATTTT.

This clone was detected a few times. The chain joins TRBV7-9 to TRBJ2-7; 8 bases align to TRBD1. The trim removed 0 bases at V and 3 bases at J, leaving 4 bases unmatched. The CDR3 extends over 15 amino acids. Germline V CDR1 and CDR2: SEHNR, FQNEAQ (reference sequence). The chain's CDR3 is CASSLALGTGYEQYF. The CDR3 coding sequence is TGTGCCAGCAGCTTAGCTCTTGGGACAGGCTACGAGCAGTACTTC.

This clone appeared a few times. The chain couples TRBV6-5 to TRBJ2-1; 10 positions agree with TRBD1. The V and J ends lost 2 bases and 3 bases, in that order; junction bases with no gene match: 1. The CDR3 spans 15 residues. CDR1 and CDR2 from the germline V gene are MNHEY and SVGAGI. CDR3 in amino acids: CASSYRDRGYNEQFF. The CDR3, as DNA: TGTGCCAGCAGTTACCGGGACAGGGGCTACAATGAGCAGTTCTTC.

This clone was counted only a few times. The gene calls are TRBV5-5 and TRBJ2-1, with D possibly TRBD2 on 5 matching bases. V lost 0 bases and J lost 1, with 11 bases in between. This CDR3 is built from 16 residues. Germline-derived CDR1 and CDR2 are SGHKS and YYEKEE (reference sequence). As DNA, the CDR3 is TGTGCCAGCAGCTTGGGAAGCGGTACGTCCTACAATGAGCAGTTCTTC. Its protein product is CASSLGSGTSYNEQFF.

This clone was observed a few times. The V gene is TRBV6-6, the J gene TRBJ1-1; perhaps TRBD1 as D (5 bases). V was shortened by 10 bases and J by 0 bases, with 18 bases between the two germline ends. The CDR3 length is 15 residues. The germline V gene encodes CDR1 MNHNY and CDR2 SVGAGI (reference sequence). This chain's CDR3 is CATQGRGFMNTEAFF. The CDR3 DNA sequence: TGTGCCACCCAGGGTAGGGGATTTATGAACACTGAAGCTTTCTTT.

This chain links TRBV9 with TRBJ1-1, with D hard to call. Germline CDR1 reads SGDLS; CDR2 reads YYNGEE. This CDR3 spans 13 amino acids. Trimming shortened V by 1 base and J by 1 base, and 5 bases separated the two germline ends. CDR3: CASSVRGNTEAFF. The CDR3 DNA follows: TGTGCCAGCAGCGTACGGGGGAACACTGAAGCTTTCTTT.

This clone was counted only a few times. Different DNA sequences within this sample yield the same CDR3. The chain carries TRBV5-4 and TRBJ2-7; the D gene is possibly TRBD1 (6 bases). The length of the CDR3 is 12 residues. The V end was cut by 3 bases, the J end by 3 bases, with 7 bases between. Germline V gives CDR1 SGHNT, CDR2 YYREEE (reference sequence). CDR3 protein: CASSSDSYEQYF. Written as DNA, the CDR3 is TGTGCCAGCAGCTCGGACAGCTACGAGCAGTACTTC.

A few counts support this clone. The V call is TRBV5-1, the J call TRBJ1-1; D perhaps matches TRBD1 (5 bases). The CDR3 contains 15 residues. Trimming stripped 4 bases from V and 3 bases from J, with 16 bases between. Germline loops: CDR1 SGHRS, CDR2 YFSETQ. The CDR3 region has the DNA TGCGCCAGCAGCGTGGAAAACACAGGATACACTGAAGCTTTCTTT. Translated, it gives CASSVENTGYTEAFF.

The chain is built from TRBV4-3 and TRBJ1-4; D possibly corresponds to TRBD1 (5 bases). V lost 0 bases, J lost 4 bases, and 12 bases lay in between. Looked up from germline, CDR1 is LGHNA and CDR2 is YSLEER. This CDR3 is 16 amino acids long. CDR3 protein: CASSQERRQSNEKLFF. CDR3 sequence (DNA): TGCGCCAGCAGCCAAGAGAGGCGACAGAGTAATGAAAAACTGTTTTTT.

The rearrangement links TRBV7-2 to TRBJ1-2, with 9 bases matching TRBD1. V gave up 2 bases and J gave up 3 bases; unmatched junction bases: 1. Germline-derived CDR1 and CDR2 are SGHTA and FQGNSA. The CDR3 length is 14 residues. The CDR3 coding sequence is TGTGCCAGCAGCTTAACAGGGGGCGACTATGGCTACACCTTC. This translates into CASSLTGGDYGYTF. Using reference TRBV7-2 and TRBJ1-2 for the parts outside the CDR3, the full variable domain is GAGVSQSPSNKVTEKGKDVELRCDPISGHTALYWYRQSLGQGLEFLIYFQGNSAPDKSGLPSDRFSAERTGGSVSTLTIQRTQQEDSAVYLCASSLTGGDYGYTFGSGTRLTVV.

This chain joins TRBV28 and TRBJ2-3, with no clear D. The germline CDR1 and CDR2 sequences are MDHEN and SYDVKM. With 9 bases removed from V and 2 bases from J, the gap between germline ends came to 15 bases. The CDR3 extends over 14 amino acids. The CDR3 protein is CASTPAVITDTQYF. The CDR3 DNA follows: TGTGCCAGTACCCCTGCAGTGATCACAGATACGCAGTATTTT.

CDR3 sequence: CASSFSRLDRGTSPLHF. The CDR3 bases are TGCGCCAGCAGCTTCTCTCGCTTGGACAGGGGAACTTCACCCCTCCACTTT. The chain uses TRBV5-1 and TRBJ1-6, with 9 bases fitting TRBD1. The CDR3 spans 17 residues. The germline V gene encodes CDR1 SGHRS and CDR2 YFSETQ. The trim removed 2 bases at V and 9 bases at J, leaving 12 bases unmatched. The whole variable domain, filled in from reference TRBV5-1 and TRBJ1-6, reads KAGVTQTPRYLIKTRGQQVTLSCSPISGHRSVSWYQQTPGQGLQFLFEYFSETQRNKGNFPGRFSGRQFSNSRSEMNVSTLELGDSALYLCASSFSRLDRGTSPLHFGNGTRLTVT.

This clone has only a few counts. Written as DNA, the CDR3 is TGTGCCAGCTCACCAATACAGGGGGCAAGCTATGGCTACACCTTC. Translated, it gives CASSPIQGASYGYTF. The gene calls are TRBV18 and TRBJ1-2; 9 bases map to TRBD1. The CDR3 consists of 15 residues. Germline V gene data show CDR1 as KGHSH and CDR2 as LQKENI. Unmatched junction bases numbered 5, after V lost 2 bases and J lost 4 bases. Drawing the rest from reference TRBV18 and TRBJ1-2, the complete variable domain is NAGVMQNPRHLVRRRGQEARLRCSPMKGHSHVYWYRQLPEEGLKFMVYLQKENIIDESGMPKERFSAEFPKEGPSILRIQQVVRGDSAAYFCASSPIQGASYGYTFGSGTRLTVV.

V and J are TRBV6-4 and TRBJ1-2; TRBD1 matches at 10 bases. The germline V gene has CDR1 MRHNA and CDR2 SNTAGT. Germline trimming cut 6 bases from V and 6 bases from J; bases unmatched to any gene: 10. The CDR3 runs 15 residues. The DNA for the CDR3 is TGTGCCAGCAGGAGGGGTTCCGGGACAGGGGATGGCTACACCTTC. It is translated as CASRRGSGTGDGYTF.

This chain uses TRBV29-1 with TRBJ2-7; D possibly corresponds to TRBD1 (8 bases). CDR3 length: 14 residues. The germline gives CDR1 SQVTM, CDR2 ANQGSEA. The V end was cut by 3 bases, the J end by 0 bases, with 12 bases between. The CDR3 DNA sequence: TGCAGCGTTGATACAGGGGGGGACTCCTACGAGCAGTACTTC. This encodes CSVDTGGDSYEQYF.

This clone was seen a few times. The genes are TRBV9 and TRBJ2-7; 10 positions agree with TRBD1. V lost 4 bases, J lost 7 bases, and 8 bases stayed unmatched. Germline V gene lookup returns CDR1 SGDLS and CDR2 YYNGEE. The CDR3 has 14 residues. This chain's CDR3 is CASSPRQGAGEQYF. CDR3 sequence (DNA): TGTGCCAGCAGCCCTCGACAGGGGGCAGGTGAGCAGTACTTC.

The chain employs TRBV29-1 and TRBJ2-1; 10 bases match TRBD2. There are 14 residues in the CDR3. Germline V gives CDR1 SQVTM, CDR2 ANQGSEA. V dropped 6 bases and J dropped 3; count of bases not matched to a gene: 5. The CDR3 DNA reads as TGCAGCGTACCCCCTAGCGGGGGCTACAATGAGCAGTTCTTC. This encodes CSVPPSGGYNEQFF.

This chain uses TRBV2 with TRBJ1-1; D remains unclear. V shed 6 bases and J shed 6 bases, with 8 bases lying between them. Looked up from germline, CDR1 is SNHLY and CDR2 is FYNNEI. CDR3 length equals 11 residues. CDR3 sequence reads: CASRAGSEAFF. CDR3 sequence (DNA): TGTGCCAGCAGGGCAGGTTCTGAAGCTTTCTTT.

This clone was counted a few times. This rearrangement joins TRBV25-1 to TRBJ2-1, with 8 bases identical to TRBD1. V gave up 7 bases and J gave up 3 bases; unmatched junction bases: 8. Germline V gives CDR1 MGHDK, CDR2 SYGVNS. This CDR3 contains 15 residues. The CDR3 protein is CASTPGTGHYNEQFF. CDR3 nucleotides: TGTGCCAGCACTCCCGGGACAGGACACTACAATGAGCAGTTCTTC. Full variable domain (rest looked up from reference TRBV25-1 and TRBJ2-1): EADIYQTPRYLVIGTGKKITLECSQTMGHDKMYWYQQDPGMELHLIHYSYGVNSTEKGDLSSESTVSRIRTEHFPLTLESARPSHTSQYLCASTPGTGHYNEQFFGPGTRLTVL.

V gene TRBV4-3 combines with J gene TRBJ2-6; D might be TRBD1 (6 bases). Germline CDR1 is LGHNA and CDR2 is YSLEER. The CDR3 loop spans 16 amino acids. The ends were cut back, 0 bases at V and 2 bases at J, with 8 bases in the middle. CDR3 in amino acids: CASSQDQGTGANVLTF. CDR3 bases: TGCGCCAGCAGCCAAGACCAGGGGACTGGGGCCAACGTCCTGACTTTC.

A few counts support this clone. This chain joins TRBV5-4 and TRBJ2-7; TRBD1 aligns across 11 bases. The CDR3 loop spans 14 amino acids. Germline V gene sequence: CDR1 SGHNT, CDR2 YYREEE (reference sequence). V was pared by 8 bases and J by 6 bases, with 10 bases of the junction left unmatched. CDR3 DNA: TGTGCCAGTGGCAAGGACAGGGGGCAACGCGAGCAGTACTTC. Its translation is CASGKDRGQREQYF. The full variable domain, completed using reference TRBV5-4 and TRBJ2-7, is ETGVTQSPTHLIKTRGQQVTLRCSSQSGHNTVSWYQQALGQGPQFIFQYYREEENGRGNFPPRFSGLQFPNYSSELNVNALELDDSALYLCASGKDRGQREQYFGPGTRLTVT.

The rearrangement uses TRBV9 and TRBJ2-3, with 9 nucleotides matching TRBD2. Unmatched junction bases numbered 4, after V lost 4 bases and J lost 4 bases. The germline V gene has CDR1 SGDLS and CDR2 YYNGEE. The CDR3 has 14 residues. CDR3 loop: CASSLTSGADTQYF. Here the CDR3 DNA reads TGTGCCAGCAGCTTGACTAGCGGCGCAGATACGCAGTATTTT.

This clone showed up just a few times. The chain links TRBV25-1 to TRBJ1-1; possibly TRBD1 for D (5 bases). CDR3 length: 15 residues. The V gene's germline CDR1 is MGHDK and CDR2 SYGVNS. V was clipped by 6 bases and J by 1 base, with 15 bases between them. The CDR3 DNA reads TGTGCCAGCAGCTCGGGACTCACAGGGAACACTGAAGCTTTCTTT. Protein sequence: CASSSGLTGNTEAFF.

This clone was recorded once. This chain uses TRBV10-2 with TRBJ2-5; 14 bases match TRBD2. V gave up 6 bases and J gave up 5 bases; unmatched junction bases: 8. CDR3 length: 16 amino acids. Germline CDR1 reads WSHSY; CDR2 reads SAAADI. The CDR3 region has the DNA TGCGCCAGCAGCCTGGGACTAGCGGGGGCGGGGGAGACCCAGTACTTC. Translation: CASSLGLAGAGETQYF.

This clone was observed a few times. CDR3 DNA: TGTGCCAGCTCACCATGGACAGGGACCTACAATGAGCAGTTCTTC. Translated, it gives CASSPWTGTYNEQFF. This chain connects TRBV18 to TRBJ2-1; 8 nucleotides match TRBD1. CDR1 is KGHSH and CDR2 is LQKENI in the germline V gene. Germline trimming cut 2 bases from V and 2 bases from J; bases unmatched to any gene: 2. CDR3 length equals 15 residues.

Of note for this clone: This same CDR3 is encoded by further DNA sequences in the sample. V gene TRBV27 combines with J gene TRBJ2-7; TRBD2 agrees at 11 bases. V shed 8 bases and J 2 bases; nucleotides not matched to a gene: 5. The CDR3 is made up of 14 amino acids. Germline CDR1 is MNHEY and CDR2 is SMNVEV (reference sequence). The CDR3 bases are TGTGCCAGCCGGGGGACTAGCGGACCCTACGAGCAGTACTTC. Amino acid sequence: CASRGTSGPYEQYF.

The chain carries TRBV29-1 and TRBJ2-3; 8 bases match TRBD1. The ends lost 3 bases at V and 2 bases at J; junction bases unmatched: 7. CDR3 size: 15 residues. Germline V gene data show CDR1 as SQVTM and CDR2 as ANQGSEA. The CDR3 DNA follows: TGCAGCGTTGATGCAGGGGGCTTGAACACAGATACGCAGTATTTT. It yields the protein CSVDAGGLNTDTQYF.

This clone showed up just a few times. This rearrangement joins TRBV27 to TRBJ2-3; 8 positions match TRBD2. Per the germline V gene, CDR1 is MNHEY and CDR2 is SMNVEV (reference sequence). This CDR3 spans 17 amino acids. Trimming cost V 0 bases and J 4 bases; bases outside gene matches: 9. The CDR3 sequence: CASSLSGLVILADTQYF. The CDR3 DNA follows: TGTGCCAGCAGTTTATCGGGACTAGTTATTTTAGCAGATACGCAGTATTTT.

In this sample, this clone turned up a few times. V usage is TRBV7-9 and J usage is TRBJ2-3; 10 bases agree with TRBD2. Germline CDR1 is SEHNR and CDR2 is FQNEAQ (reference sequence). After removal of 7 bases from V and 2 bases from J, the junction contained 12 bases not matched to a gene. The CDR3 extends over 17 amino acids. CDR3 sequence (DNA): TGTGCCAGCACAACCGGGGTAGCGGGGGGATACACAGATACGCAGTATTTT. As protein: CASTTGVAGGYTDTQYF.

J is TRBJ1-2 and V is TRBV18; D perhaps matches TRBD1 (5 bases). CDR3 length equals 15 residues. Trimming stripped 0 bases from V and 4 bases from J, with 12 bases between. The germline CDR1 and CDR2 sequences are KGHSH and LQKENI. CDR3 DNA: TGTGCCAGCTCACCACCTAGGGACTACGGCTATGGCTACACCTTC. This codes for CASSPPRDYGYGYTF.

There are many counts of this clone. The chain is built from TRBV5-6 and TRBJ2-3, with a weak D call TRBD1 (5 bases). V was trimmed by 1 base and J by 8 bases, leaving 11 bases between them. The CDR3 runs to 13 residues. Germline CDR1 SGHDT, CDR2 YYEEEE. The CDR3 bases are TGTGCCAGCAGCTTGCAAGGGGTGGCTACGCAGTATTTT. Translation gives CASSLQGVATQYF.